This T cell receptor beta chain was sequenced during a study of cytomegalovirus exposure and HLA in healthy donors. Study findings and constraints: Cytomegalovirus status was reportedly diagnosed by the classifier with high specificity and sensitivity. Cytomegalovirus-associated TCR beta chains were listed, numbering 150 to 200.

With 5 bases removed from V and 6 bases from J, the gap between germline ends came to 15 bases. CDR1 LGHNA and CDR2 YNFKEQ come from the germline V gene. CDR3 size: 14 residues. Generated by immunoSEQ multiplex PCR, the TCRdb table keeps only in-frame clones and is missing some. The table records about 250,000 clones, less than 90% of them present only once. This clone came up a few times. The antigen is unknown. The sequence was obtained from a man younger than 30 in good health and CMV-seropositive. This chain connects TRBV4-2 to TRBJ2-3; TRBD2 might be the D (5 bases). Sequencing input: PBMCs. CDR3 residues: CASSTLAAGDTQYF. The CDR3 DNA reads as TGTGCCAGCAGCACCCTAGCAGCCGGGGATACGCAGTATTTT.